These T cell receptor beta chains were read from a single sample in a study of T cell responses to AZD1222 COVID-19 vaccine. Sequencing was performed with immunoSEQ multiplex PCR; in TCRdb, only in-frame clones are kept and a portion is missing. The table shows around 140,000 clones, with around 83% occurring only once. The specimen was peripheral blood, collected 28 days after the second AZD1222 dose. Source of these receptors: an adult who received the AZD1222 COVID-19 vaccine. CDR3s include the opening cysteine and the closing phenylalanine or tryptophan. Each record gives: clone size, D gene, V gene, J gene, CDR3 length, CDR3 protein, CDR3 DNA. A D gene is named only where the DNA matches it firmly. A row's size may be missing; if present it is once, few, many or a size class.

>-|TRBD1|TRBV5-1|TRBJ1-1|17
CASSLRTGRGLNTEAFF
TGCGCCAGCAGCTTGCGAACAGGGAGGGGGCTGAACACTGAAGCTTTCTTT
>-|-|TRBV5-4|TRBJ1-1|15
CASSLNRGRGTEAFF
TGTGCCAGCAGCTTGAACCGGGGAAGGGGAACTGAAGCTTTCTTT
>-|TRBD2|TRBV12-5|TRBJ2-4|13
CASGYGEGRDSYF
TGTGCTAGTGGTTACGGGGAGGGCCGAGATTCGTACTTC
>-|-|TRBV19|TRBJ1-2|14
CASKPVWDGGGYTF
TGTGCCAGTAAACCAGTCTGGGATGGCGGAGGCTACACCTTC
>-|TRBD1|TRBV18|TRBJ2-5|17
CASSPRKDRGVGETQYF
TGTGCCAGCTCACCGCGCAAGGACAGGGGAGTTGGGGAGACCCAGTACTTC
>-|-|TRBV6-5|TRBJ1-6|15
CASTIQGTDNSPLHF
TGTGCCAGCACCATTCAGGGGACGGATAATTCACCCCTCCACTTT
>-|-|TRBV5-8|TRBJ1-2|14
CASSLVEGGRGYTF
TGTGCCAGCAGCTTGGTAGAAGGTGGACGAGGCTACACCTTC
>-|-|TRBV5-1|TRBJ2-1|14
CASSTGGGGAEQFF
TGCGCCAGCAGCACCGGAGGCGGAGGGGCTGAGCAGTTCTTC
>-|-|TRBV5-4|TRBJ2-7|9
CASTYEQYF
TGTGCCAGCACCTACGAGCAGTACTTC
>-|-|TRBV5-8|TRBJ2-5|14
CASSLFPTEETQYF
TGTGCCAGCAGCTTGTTTCCAACCGAGGAGACCCAGTACTTC
>once|TRBD1|TRBV5-1|TRBJ2-3|16
CASSLVWDRVTDTQYF
TGCGCCAGCAGCTTGGTGTGGGACAGGGTTACAGATACGCAGTATTTT
>-|TRBD1|TRBV6-5|TRBJ1-2|15
CASSYSGTEGYGYTF
TGTGCCAGCAGTTACTCCGGGACAGAGGGCTATGGCTACACCTTC
>-|-|TRBV27|TRBJ2-7|13
CASSLGVPGEQYF
TGTGCCAGCAGTCTCGGGGTACCCGGCGAGCAGTACTTC
>-|TRBD1|TRBV7-6|TRBJ1-2|14
CASSLRGPTYGYTF
TGTGCCAGCAGCTTGAGGGGGCCTACCTATGGCTACACCTTC
>-|TRBD1|TRBV3-1/TRBV3-2|TRBJ1-1|20
CASSQDSRGRQGASNTEAFF
TGTGCCAGCAGCCAAGATAGCCGGGGACGACAGGGGGCGTCAAACACTGAAGCTTTCTTT
>-|-|TRBV10-3|TRBJ2-1|16
CAISEFPRNFNNEQFF
TGTGCCATCAGTGAGTTTCCCCGAAACTTCAACAATGAGCAGTTCTTC
>-|-|TRBV5-1|TRBJ1-5|15
CASSSTGTGNQPQHF
TGCGCCAGCAGCTCCACAGGTACGGGCAATCAGCCCCAGCATTTT
>once|-|TRBV29-1|TRBJ1-2|13
CSVVVPATYGYTF
TGCAGCGTTGTGGTTCCCGCTACCTACGGCTACACCTTC
>-|TRBD1|TRBV5-1|TRBJ2-5|15
CASSLRQGDGETQYF
TGCGCCAGCAGCTTGCGACAGGGGGACGGAGAGACCCAGTACTTC
>-|TRBD1|TRBV2|TRBJ1-2|13
CASSATGVKGYTF
TGTGCCAGCAGTGCGACAGGGGTGAAGGGCTACACCTTC
>once|-|TRBV28|TRBJ2-1|15
CASSTVDSSYNEQFF
TGTGCCAGCAGTACCGTCGATAGCTCCTACAATGAGCAGTTCTTC
>-|-|TRBV30|TRBJ1-4|11
CASSGSEKLFF
TGTGCCTCTTCAGGGAGTGAAAAACTGTTTTTT
>-|-|TRBV5-4|TRBJ1-4|14
CASSAFSTNEKLFF
TGTGCCAGCAGCGCCTTTTCAACTAATGAAAAACTGTTTTTT
>-|-|TRBV30|TRBJ1-6|14
CAWSVFSLNSPLHF
TGTGCCTGGAGTGTATTCAGCCTTAATTCACCCCTCCACTTT
>once|-|TRBV2|TRBJ2-1|13
CASISLGENEQFF
TGTGCCAGCATTTCCCTCGGGGAGAATGAGCAGTTCTTC
>-|-|TRBV2|TRBJ2-1|16
CASSERTGGSVDEQFF
TGTGCCAGCAGTGAACGAACGGGGGGCTCTGTTGATGAGCAGTTCTTC
>-|TRBD1|TRBV18|TRBJ1-4|16
CASSPPNRGLDEKLFF
TGTGCCAGCTCACCACCGAACAGGGGGCTCGATGAAAAACTGTTTTTT
>-|TRBD2|TRBV10-3|TRBJ2-1|15
CAITPGTSTGNEQFF
TGTGCCATCACCCCCGGGACTAGCACGGGCAATGAGCAGTTCTTC
>-|TRBD2|TRBV18|TRBJ2-1|15
CASSPLAGVGNEQFF
TGTGCCAGCTCACCTTTAGCGGGAGTGGGCAATGAGCAGTTCTTC
>-|-|TRBV19|TRBJ1-4|15
CASSIGGGYTEKLFF
TGTGCCAGTAGTATCGGCGGCGGTTATACCGAAAAACTGTTTTTT
>-|-|TRBV27|TRBJ1-1|13
CASSFQANTEAFF
TGTGCCAGCAGTTTCCAGGCTAACACTGAAGCTTTCTTT
>-|-|TRBV7-9|TRBJ1-5|12
CASSLGGQPQHF
TGTGCCAGCAGCTTAGGAGGTCAGCCCCAGCATTTT
>-|-|TRBV27|TRBJ1-2|13
CASSSGGIYGYTF
TGTGCCAGCAGTTCCGGGGGGATCTATGGCTACACCTTC
>-|-|TRBV5-6|TRBJ1-2|15
CASSLQGPSNNGYTF
TGTGCCAGCAGCTTGCAGGGGCCATCGAACAATGGCTACACCTTC
>-|-|TRBV6-5|TRBJ2-2|14
CASTRAEGTGELFF
TGTGCCAGCACTCGCGCTGAGGGCACCGGGGAGCTGTTTTTT
>-|TRBD1|TRBV19|TRBJ1-5|22
CASSTRYLSNEDRVRSDQPQHF
TGTGCCAGTAGTACCCGTTACCTCTCCAATGAGGACAGGGTCAGGTCGGATCAGCCCCAGCATTTT
>-|-|TRBV6-5|TRBJ2-2|15
CASSSRTRYAGELFF
TGTGCCAGCAGTTCCCGGACTCGCTACGCCGGGGAGCTGTTTTTT
>-|TRBD1|TRBV29-1|TRBJ2-2|13
CSGGTGLTGELFF
TGCAGCGGTGGGACAGGCCTTACCGGGGAGCTGTTTTTT
>-|TRBD1|TRBV3-1/TRBV3-2|TRBJ1-1|14
CASSQRDRVTEAFF
TGTGCCAGCAGCCAGCGGGACAGGGTCACTGAAGCTTTCTTT
>-|-|TRBV19|TRBJ1-5|15
CASSKGRNSNQPQHF
TGTGCCAGTAGTAAAGGGCGGAATAGCAATCAGCCCCAGCATTTT
>once|-|TRBV19|TRBJ1-2|15
CASSIYRENSYGYTF
TGTGCCAGTAGTATCTACAGGGAAAACTCCTATGGCTACACCTTC
>-|-|TRBV27|TRBJ1-5|13
CASSLGGGQPQHF
TGTGCCAGCAGTTTGGGGGGGGGACAGCCCCAGCATTTT
>-|-|TRBV3-1/TRBV3-2|TRBJ2-3|14
CASRPRDFTDTQYF
TGTGCCAGCAGGCCGCGGGATTTCACAGATACGCAGTATTTT
>-|-|TRBV6-6|TRBJ2-1|12
CASSYANNEQFF
TGTGCCAGCAGTTACGCGAACAATGAGCAGTTCTTC
>-|-|TRBV9|TRBJ1-3|14
CASSISSSGNTIYF
TGTGCCAGCAGCATTAGTAGCTCTGGAAACACCATATATTTT
>-|-|TRBV7-9|TRBJ2-6|11
CASSRDSVLTF
TGTGCCAGCAGCCGTGATTCGGTCCTGACTTTC
>-|-|TRBV7-6|TRBJ1-4|14
CASSFSGAREKLFF
TGTGCCAGCAGCTTCTCGGGGGCGCGTGAAAAACTGTTTTTT
>-|TRBD1|TRBV19|TRBJ1-5|16
CASSTQGRPLFQPQHF
TGTGCCAGTAGTACACAGGGGAGGCCCTTATTTCAGCCCCAGCATTTT
>-|TRBD1|TRBV5-1|TRBJ1-4|16
CASSWRTGGETEKLFF
TGCGCCAGCAGCTGGAGAACAGGGGGCGAAACTGAAAAACTGTTTTTT
>once|-|TRBV28|TRBJ1-1|18
CASSTKVWGSLMNTEAFF
TGTGCCAGCAGTACAAAGGTATGGGGATCCCTCATGAACACTGAAGCTTTCTTT
>-|-|TRBV11-2|TRBJ2-2|16
CASSLDGGAWTGELFF
TGTGCCAGCAGCTTAGATGGCGGGGCGTGGACCGGGGAGCTGTTTTTT
>once|TRBD2|TRBV27|TRBJ2-1|15
CASSFTSGRYNEQFF
TGTGCCAGCAGTTTCACTAGCGGGAGATACAATGAGCAGTTCTTC
>-|-|TRBV6-5|TRBJ1-1|13
CASIFWGDTEAFF
TGTGCCAGCATTTTTTGGGGAGACACTGAAGCTTTCTTT